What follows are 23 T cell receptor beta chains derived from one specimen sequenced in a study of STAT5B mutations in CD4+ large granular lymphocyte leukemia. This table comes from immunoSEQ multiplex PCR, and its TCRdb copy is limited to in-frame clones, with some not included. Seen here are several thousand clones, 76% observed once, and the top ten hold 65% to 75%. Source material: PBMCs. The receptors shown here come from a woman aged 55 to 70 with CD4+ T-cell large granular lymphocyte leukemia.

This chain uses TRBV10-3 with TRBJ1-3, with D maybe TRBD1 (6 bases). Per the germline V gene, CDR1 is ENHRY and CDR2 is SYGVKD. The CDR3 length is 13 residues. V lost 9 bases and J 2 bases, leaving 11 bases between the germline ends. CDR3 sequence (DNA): TGTGCCATATACAGGGAACCTGGAAACACCATATATTTT. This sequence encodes CAIYREPGNTIYF.

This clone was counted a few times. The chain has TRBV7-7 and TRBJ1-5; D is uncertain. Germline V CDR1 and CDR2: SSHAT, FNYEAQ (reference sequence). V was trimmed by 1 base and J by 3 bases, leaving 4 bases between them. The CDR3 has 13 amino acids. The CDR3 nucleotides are TGTGCCAGCAGCTTAGGGCCCAATCAGCCCCAGCATTTT. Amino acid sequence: CASSLGPNQPQHF.

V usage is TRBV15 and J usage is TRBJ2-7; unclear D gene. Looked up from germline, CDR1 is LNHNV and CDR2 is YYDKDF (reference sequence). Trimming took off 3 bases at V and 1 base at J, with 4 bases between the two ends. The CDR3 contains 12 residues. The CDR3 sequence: CATSRGSYEQYF. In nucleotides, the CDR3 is TGTGCCACCAGCAGGGGTTCCTACGAGCAGTACTTC.

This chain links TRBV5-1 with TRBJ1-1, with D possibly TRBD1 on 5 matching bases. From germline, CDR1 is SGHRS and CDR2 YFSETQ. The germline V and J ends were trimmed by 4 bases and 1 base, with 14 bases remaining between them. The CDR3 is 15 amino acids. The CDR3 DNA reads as TGCGCCAGCAGCGCACAGGCGCCTCGGAACACTGAAGCTTTCTTT. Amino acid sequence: CASSAQAPRNTEAFF.

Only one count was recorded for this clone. CDR3 sequence reads: CASSESGMQPQHF. The DNA for the CDR3 is TGTGCCAGCAGTGAATCTGGGATGCAGCCCCAGCATTTT. The chain employs TRBV2 and TRBJ1-5; no clear D gene. The length of the CDR3 is 13 residues. Trimming removed 2 bases at V and 7 bases at J, with 9 bases between. CDR1 is SNHLY, CDR2 FYNNEI, per germline.

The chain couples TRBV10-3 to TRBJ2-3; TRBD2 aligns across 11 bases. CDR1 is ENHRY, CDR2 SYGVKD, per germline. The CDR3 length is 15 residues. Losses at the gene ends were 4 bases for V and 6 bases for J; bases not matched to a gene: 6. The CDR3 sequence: CAISGGTSGRDTQYF. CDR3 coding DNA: TGTGCCATCAGTGGGGGGACTAGCGGAAGGGATACGCAGTATTTT.

CDR3 sequence reads: CASSQRGGRFNEQYF. The CDR3 nucleotides read TGTGCCAGCAGCCAAAGGGGGGGGCGTTTTAACGAGCAGTACTTC. The chain is built from TRBV7-2 and TRBJ2-7; perhaps TRBD2 as D (7 bases). The length of the CDR3 is 15 residues. Trimming pared 5 bases from V and 5 bases from J, leaving 19 bases between. The germline CDR1 and CDR2 sequences are SGHTA and FQGNSA.

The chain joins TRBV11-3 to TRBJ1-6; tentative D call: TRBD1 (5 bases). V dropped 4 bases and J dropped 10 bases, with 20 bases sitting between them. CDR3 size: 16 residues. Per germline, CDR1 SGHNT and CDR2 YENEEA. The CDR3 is CASSSESRVQGSPLHF. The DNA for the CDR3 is TGTGCCAGCAGCTCCGAGAGCAGGGTCCAAGGATCACCCCTCCACTTT. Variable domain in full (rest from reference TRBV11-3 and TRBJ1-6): EAGVVQSPRYKIIEKKQPVAFWCNPISGHNTLYWYLQNLGQGPELLIRYENEEAVDDSQLPKDRFSAERLKGVDSTLKIQPAELGDSAVYLCASSSESRVQGSPLHFGNGTRLTVT.

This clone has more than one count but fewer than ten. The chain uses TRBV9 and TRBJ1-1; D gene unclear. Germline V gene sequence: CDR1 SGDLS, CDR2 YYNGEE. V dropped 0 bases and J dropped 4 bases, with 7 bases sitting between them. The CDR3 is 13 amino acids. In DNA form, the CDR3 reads TGTGCCAGCAGCGTAGGGCGGTTCACTGAAGCTTTCTTT. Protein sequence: CASSVGRFTEAFF.

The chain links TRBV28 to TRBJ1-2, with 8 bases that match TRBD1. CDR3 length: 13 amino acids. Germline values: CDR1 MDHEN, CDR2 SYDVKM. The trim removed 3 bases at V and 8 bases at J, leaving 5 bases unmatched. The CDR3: CASSLRQGLGYTF. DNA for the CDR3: TGTGCCAGCAGTTTGAGACAGGGGTTAGGCTACACCTTC.

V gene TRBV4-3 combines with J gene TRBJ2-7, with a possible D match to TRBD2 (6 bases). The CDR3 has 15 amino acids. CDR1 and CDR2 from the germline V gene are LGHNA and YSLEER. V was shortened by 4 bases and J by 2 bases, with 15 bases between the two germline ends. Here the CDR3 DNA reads TGCGCCAGCAGCCTCCAAGCGGGCCTCACCTACGAGCAGTACTTC. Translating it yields CASSLQAGLTYEQYF.

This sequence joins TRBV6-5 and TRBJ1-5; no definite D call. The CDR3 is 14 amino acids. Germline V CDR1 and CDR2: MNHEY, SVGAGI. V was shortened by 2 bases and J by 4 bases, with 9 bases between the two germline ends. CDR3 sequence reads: CASSYDPSNQPQHF. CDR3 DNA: TGTGCCAGCAGTTACGACCCATCTAATCAGCCCCAGCATTTT.

The CDR3 DNA is TGTGCCAGCAGTAGGGGTGATGAAAAACTGTTTTTT. This sequence encodes CASSRGDEKLFF. The chain employs TRBV7-9 and TRBJ1-4, with D maybe TRBD1 (5 bases). CDR3 size: 12 residues. Germline CDR1 reads SEHNR; CDR2 reads FQNEAQ (reference sequence). V dropped 6 bases and J dropped 6 bases, with 8 bases sitting between them.

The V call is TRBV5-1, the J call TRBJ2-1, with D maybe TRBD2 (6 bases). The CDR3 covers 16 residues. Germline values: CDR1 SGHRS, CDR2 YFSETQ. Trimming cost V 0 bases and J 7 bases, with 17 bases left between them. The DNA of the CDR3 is TGCGCCAGCAGCTTGGGCTTAGCGGTACCCCTTAATGAGCAGTTCTTC. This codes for CASSLGLAVPLNEQFF.

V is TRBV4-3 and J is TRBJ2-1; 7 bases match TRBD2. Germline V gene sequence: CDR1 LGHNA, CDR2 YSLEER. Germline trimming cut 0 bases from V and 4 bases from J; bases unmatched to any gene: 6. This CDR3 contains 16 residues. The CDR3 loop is CASSQDGLAGYNEQFF. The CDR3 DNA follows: TGCGCCAGCAGCCAAGACGGGTTAGCGGGTTACAATGAGCAGTTCTTC.

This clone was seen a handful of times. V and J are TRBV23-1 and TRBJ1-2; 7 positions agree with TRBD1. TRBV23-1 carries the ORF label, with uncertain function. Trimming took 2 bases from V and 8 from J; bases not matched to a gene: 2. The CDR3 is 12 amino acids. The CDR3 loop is CASSQGTDGYTF. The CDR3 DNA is TGCGCCAGCAGTCAAGGGACAGACGGCTACACCTTC.

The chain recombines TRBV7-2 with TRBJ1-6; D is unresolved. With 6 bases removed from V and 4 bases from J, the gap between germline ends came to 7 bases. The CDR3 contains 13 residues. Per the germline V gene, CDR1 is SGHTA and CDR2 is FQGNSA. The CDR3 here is CASSRQYNSPLHF. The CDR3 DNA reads TGTGCCAGCAGTCGACAATATAATTCACCCCTCCACTTT.

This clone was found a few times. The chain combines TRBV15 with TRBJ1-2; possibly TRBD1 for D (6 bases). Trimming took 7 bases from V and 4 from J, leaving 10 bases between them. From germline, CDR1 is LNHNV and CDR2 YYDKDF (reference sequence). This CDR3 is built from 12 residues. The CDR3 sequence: CATTGQSYGYTF. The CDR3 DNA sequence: TGTGCCACCACGGGACAAAGCTATGGCTACACCTTC.

The chain's CDR3 is CASSLEGQGAGGYTF. The CDR3 DNA reads TGTGCCAGCAGCTTAGAGGGACAGGGGGCGGGAGGCTACACCTTC. This sequence joins TRBV7-2 and TRBJ1-2; 12 bases line up with TRBD1. The CDR3 is 15 residues long. The ends lost 1 base at V and 8 bases at J; junction bases unmatched: 5. CDR1 is SGHTA, CDR2 FQGNSA, per germline.

CDR3 nucleotides: TGTGCCAGCAGCTACCGGACTAGCGGTTCCTACAATGAGCAGTTCTTC. Its translation is CASSYRTSGSYNEQFF. The rearrangement uses TRBV11-3 and TRBJ2-1; TRBD2 aligns across 10 bases. The CDR3 length is 16 residues. Germline lookup yields CDR1 SGHNT and CDR2 YENEEA. With V trimmed by 4 bases and J by 1 base, 4 bases remained unmatched.

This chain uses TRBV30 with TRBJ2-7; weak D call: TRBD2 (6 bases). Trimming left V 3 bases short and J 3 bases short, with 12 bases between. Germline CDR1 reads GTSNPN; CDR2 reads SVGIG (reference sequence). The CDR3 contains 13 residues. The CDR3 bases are TGTGCCTGGAGAGCGGGCGGGTTCTACGAGCAGTACTTC. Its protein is CAWRAGGFYEQYF.

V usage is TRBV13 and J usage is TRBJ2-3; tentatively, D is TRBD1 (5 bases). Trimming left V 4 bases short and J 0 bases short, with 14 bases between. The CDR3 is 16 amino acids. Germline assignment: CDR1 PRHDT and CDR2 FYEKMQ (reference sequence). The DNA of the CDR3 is TGTGCCAGCAGCTCCTCCCAGGGATTTAGCACAGATACGCAGTATTTT. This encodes CASSSSQGFSTDTQYF.

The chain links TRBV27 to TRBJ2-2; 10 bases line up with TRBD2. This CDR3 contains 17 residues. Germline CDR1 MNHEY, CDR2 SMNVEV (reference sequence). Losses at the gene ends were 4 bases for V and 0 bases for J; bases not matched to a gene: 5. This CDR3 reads CASSSRTSGTNTGELFF. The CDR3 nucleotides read TGTGCCAGCAGTTCCCGGACTAGCGGTACGAACACCGGGGAGCTGTTTTTT.